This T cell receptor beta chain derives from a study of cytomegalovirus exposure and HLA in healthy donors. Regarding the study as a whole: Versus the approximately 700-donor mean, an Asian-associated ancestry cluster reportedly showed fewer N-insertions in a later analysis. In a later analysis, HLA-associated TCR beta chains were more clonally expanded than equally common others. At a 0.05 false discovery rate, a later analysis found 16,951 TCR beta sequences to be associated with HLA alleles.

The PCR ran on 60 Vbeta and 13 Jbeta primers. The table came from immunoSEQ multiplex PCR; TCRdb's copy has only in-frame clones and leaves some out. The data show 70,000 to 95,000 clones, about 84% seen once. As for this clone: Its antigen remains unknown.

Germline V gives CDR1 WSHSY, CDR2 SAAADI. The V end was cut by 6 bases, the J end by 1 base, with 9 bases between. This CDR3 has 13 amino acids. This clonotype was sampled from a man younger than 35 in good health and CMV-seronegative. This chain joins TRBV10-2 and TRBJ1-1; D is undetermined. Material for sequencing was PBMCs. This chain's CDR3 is CASRRLTNTEAFF. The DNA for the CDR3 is TGCGCCAGCAGGAGGTTGACGAACACTGAAGCTTTCTTT.